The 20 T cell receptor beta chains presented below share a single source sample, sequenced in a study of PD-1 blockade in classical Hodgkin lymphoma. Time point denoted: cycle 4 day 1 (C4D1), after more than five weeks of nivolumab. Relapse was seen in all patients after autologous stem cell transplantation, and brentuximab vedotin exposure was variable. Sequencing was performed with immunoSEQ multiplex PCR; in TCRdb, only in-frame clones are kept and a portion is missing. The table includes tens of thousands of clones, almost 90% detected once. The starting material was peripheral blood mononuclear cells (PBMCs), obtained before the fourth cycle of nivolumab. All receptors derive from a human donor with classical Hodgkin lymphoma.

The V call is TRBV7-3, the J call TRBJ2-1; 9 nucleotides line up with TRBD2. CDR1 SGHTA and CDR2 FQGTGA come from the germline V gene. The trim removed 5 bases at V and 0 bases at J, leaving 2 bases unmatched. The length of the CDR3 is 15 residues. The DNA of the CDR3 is TGTGCCAGCAGCCGAGCGGGAGGCTCCTACAATGAGCAGTTCTTC. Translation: CASSRAGGSYNEQFF. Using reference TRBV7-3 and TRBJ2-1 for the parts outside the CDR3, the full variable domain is GAGVSQTPSNKVTEKGKYVELRCDPISGHTALYWYRQSLGQGPEFLIYFQGTGAADDSGLPNDRFFAVRPEGSVSTLKIQRTERGDSAVYLCASSRAGGSYNEQFFGPGTRLTVL.

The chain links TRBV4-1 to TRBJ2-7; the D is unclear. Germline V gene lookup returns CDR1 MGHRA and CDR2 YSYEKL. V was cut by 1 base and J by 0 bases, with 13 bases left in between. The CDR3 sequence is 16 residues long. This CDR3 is CASSQARLMLSYEQYF. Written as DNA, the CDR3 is TGCGCCAGCAGCCAAGCCCGACTGATGCTCTCCTACGAGCAGTACTTC.

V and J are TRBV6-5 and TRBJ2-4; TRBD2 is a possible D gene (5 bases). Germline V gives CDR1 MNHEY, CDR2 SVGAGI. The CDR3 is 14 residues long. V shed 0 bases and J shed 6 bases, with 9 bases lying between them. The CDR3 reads CASSYSAAGNIQYF. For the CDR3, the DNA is TGTGCCAGCAGTTACTCGGCGGCGGGAAACATTCAGTACTTC.

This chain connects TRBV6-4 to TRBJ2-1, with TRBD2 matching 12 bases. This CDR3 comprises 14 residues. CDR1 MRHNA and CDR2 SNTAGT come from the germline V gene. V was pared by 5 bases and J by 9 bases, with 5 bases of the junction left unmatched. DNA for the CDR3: TGTGCCAGCAGTTTGACTAGCGGGAGACTTGAGCAGTTCTTC. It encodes CASSLTSGRLEQFF.

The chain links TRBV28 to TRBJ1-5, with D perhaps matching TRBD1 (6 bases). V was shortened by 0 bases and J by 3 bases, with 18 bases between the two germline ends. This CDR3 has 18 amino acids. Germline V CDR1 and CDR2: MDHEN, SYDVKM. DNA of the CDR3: TGTGCCAGCAGTTTATGGGGGGCGGGGGATATCCACAATCAGCCCCAGCATTTT. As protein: CASSLWGAGDIHNQPQHF.

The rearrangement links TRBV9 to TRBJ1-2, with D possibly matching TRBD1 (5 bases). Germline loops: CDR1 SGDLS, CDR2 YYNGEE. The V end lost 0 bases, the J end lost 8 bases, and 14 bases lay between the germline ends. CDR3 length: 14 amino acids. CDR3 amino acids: CASSVEIGAGGYTF. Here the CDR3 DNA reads TGTGCCAGCAGCGTAGAGATAGGGGCTGGCGGCTACACCTTC.

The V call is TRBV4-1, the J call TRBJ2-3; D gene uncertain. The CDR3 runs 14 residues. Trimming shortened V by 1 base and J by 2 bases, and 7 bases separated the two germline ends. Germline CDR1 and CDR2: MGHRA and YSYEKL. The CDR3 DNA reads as TGCGCCAGCAGCCAAGGCTCCTTCACAGATACGCAGTATTTT. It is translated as CASSQGSFTDTQYF.

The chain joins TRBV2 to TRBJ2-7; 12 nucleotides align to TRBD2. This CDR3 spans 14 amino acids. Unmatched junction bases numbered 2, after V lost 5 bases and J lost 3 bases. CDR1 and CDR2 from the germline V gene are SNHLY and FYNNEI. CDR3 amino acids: CASSPTSGSYEQYF. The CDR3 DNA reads TGTGCCAGCAGTCCGACTAGCGGGAGCTACGAGCAGTACTTC.

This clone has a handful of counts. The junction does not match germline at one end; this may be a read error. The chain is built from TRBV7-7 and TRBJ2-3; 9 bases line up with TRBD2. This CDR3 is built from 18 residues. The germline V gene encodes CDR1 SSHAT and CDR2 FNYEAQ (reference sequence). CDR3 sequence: CASSLGAGGPSGTDTQYF. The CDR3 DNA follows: TGTGCTAGCAGCTTAGGGGCGGGAGGGCCCTCGGGCACAGATACGCAGTATTTT.

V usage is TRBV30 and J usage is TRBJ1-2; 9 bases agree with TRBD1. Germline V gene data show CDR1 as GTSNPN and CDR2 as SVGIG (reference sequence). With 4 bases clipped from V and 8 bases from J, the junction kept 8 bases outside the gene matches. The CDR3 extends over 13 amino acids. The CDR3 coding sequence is TGTGCCTGGAAGGGACAGGGCCCCCGGGGCTACACCTTC. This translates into CAWKGQGPRGYTF.

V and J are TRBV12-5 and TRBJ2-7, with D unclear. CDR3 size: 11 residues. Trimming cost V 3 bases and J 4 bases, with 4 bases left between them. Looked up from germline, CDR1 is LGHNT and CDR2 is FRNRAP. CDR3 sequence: CASGFRYEQYF. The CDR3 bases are TGTGCTAGTGGTTTCCGGTACGAGCAGTACTTC.

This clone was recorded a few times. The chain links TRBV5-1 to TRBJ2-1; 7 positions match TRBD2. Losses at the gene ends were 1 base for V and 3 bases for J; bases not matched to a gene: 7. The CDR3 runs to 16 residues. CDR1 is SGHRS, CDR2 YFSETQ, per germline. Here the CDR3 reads CASSLLAGDGYNEQFF. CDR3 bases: TGCGCCAGCAGCTTGCTTGCGGGAGATGGCTACAATGAGCAGTTCTTC.

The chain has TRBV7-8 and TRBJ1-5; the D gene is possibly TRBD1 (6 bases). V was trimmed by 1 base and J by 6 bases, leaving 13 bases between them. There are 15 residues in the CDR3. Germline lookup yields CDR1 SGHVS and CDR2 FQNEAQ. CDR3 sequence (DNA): TGTGCCAGCAGCTTAGTCATGGGGGGCTCTCAGCCCCAGCATTTT. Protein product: CASSLVMGGSQPQHF.

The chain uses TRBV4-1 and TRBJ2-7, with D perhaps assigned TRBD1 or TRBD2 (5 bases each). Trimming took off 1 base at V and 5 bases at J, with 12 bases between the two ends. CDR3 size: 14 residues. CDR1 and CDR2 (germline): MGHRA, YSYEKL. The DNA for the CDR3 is TGCGCCAGCAGCCAAGGGGGGTCCCGAAACGAGCAGTACTTC. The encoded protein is CASSQGGSRNEQYF.

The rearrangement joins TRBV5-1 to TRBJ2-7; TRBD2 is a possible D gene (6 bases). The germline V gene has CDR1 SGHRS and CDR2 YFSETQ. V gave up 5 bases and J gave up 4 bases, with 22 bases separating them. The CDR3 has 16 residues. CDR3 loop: CASRFRDRGNVYEQYF. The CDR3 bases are TGCGCCAGCAGATTTAGGGATCGCGGGAACGTATACGAGCAGTACTTC.

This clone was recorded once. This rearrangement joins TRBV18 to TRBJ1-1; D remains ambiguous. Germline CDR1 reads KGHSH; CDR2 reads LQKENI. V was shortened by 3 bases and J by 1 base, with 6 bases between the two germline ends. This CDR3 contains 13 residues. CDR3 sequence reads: CASSPSANTEAFF. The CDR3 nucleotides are TGTGCCAGCTCACCTTCAGCGAACACTGAAGCTTTCTTT.

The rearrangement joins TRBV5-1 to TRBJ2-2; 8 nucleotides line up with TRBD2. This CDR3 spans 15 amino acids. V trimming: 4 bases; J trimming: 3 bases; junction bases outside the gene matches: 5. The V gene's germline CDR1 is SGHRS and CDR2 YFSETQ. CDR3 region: CASSPGGADTGELFF. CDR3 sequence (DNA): TGCGCCAGCAGCCCCGGGGGGGCGGACACCGGGGAGCTGTTTTTT.

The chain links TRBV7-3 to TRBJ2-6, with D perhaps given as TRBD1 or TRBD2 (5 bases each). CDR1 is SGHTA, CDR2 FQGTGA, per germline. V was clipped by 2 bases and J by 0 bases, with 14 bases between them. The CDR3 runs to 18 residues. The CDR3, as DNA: TGTGCCAGCAGCTTACATCCGGGGCCAAGCTCTGGGGCCAACGTCCTGACTTTC. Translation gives CASSLHPGPSSGANVLTF.

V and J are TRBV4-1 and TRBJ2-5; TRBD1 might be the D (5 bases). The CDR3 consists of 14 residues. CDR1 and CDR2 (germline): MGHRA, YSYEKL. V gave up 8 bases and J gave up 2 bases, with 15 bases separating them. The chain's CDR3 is CASGRQTPQETQYF. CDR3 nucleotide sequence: TGCGCCAGCGGTAGACAGACACCTCAAGAGACCCAGTACTTC.

CDR3 sequence (DNA): TGTGCTAGTGGTGGGGTCAGTCTGGGGTCTCACGAGCAGTACTTC. Translation gives CASGGVSLGSHEQYF. This chain joins TRBV12-5 and TRBJ2-7; the D is unclear. The CDR3 length is 15 residues. V was shortened by 5 bases and J by 5 bases, with 19 bases between the two germline ends. Germline V CDR1 and CDR2: LGHNT, FRNRAP.